The rows below give T cell receptor beta chains drawn from one sample of a study of T cell repertoires in cytomegalovirus infection. TCRdb reprocessed the reads via MiXCR and lists one record per CDR3 protein. The table has roughly 500,000 distinct CDR3 sequences, 10% to 12% seen once. Source material: PBMCs. These receptor sequences come from a human donor in good health (CMV status not recorded). Some clones in this sample may be carry-over from other donors' samples. CDR3s include the opening cysteine and the closing phenylalanine or tryptophan. The D gene is left open where the match is weak. Clone size, where shown, is once, few, many, or a class for clones that have expanded.

d_gene: .
abundance: few
j_gene: TRBJ2-5
v_gene: TRBV2
CDR3nt: TGTGCCAGCAGTGAAGCTGAGGCCCGAGGGGAGACCCAGTACTTC
CDR3aa: CASSEAEARGETQYF

d_gene: .
abundance: many
j_gene: TRBJ1-1
v_gene: TRBV2
CDR3nt: TGTGCCAGCAGCCCCTTGGGTCCGGTTGGTGAAGAGAACACTGAAGCTTTCTTT
CDR3aa: CASSPLGPVGEENTEAFF

d_gene: .
abundance: .
j_gene: TRBJ2-7
v_gene: TRBV10-3
CDR3nt: TGTGCCATCAGTGAGGGGGGGGGGCGGACCTACGAGCAGTACTTC
CDR3aa: CAISEGGGRTYEQYF

d_gene: .
abundance: many
j_gene: TRBJ1-6
v_gene: TRBV11-2
CDR3nt: TGTGCCAGCAGCTTTGGAGGGGGATCACCCCTCCACTTT
CDR3aa: CASSFGGGSPLHF

d_gene: .
abundance: few
j_gene: TRBJ1-1
v_gene: TRBV3-1
CDR3nt: TGTGCCAGCAGCCAAGCCCCAAGAACGAACACTGAAGCTTTCTTT
CDR3aa: CASSQAPRTNTEAFF

d_gene: TRBD2
abundance: .
j_gene: TRBJ2-1
v_gene: TRBV14
CDR3nt: TGTGCCAGCAGCCGGCGGGAGAGGAATGAGCAGTTCTTC
CDR3aa: CASSRRERNEQFF

d_gene: .
abundance: many
j_gene: TRBJ1-2
v_gene: TRBV28
CDR3nt: TGTGCCAGCAGTTTATTTCTCTATGGCTACACCTTC
CDR3aa: CASSLFLYGYTF

d_gene: .
abundance: .
j_gene: TRBJ2-5
v_gene: TRBV9
CDR3nt: TGTGCCAGCAGCGTAGAGGGACACCTGGAGGTGGAGACCCAGTACTTC
CDR3aa: CASSVEGHLEVETQYF

d_gene: .
abundance: .
j_gene: TRBJ1-2
v_gene: TRBV30
CDR3nt: TGTGCCTGGAGTGAGGAGGAAGGGGTTGGCTACACCTTC
CDR3aa: CAWSEEEGVGYTF

d_gene: .
abundance: many
j_gene: TRBJ1-4
v_gene: TRBV6-1
CDR3nt: TGTGCCAGCAGAAACCCAGGGCAGGTGAATGAAAAACTGTTTTTT
CDR3aa: CASRNPGQVNEKLFF

d_gene: TRBD2
abundance: many
j_gene: TRBJ2-5
v_gene: TRBV9
CDR3nt: TGTGCCAGCAGCGTAGCTGCGGGAGAGCAAGAGACCCAGTACTTC
CDR3aa: CASSVAAGEQETQYF

d_gene: .
abundance: many
j_gene: TRBJ2-4
v_gene: TRBV14
CDR3nt: TGTGCCAGCAGCCAAGATTTCGGGATAAAGTACTTC
CDR3aa: CASSQDFGIKYF

d_gene: .
abundance: many
j_gene: TRBJ2-3
v_gene: TRBV12-3/TRBV12-4
CDR3nt: TGTGCCAGCGGGGGTAGAGGGGCAGGAGATACGCAGTATTTT
CDR3aa: CASGGRGAGDTQYF

d_gene: .
abundance: many
j_gene: TRBJ2-3
v_gene: TRBV6-1
CDR3nt: TGTGCCAGCAGTGCCCCGGGCACAGATACGCAGTATTTT
CDR3aa: CASSAPGTDTQYF

d_gene: .
abundance: many
j_gene: TRBJ2-7
v_gene: TRBV28
CDR3nt: TGTGCCAGCAGCCTCTACGAGCAGTACTTC
CDR3aa: CASSLYEQYF

d_gene: .
abundance: many
j_gene: TRBJ2-1
v_gene: TRBV6-5
CDR3nt: TGTGCCAGCAGTCTGGGACCGGAACCGGGTGAGCAGTTCTTC
CDR3aa: CASSLGPEPGEQFF

d_gene: .
abundance: many
j_gene: TRBJ1-1
v_gene: TRBV28
CDR3nt: TGTGCCAGCAGTTCTACGGGACTGAGGCGCACTGAAGCTTTCTTT
CDR3aa: CASSSTGLRRTEAFF

d_gene: .
abundance: .
j_gene: TRBJ2-3
v_gene: TRBV20-1
CDR3nt: TGCAGTGCTCCCGGGAGAGAGAACACAGATACGCAGTATTTT
CDR3aa: CSAPGRENTDTQYF

d_gene: .
abundance: many
j_gene: TRBJ1-6
v_gene: TRBV5-1
CDR3nt: TGCGCCAGCAGCTCCTCCTGGGACGGAAATTCACCCCTCCACTTT
CDR3aa: CASSSSWDGNSPLHF

d_gene: .
abundance: many
j_gene: TRBJ1-1
v_gene: TRBV3-1
CDR3nt: TGTGCCAGCAGCCAAGGGGTGGGGCTGGACACTGAAGCTTTCTTT
CDR3aa: CASSQGVGLDTEAFF

d_gene: TRBD1
abundance: .
j_gene: TRBJ2-3
v_gene: TRBV6-6
CDR3nt: TGTGCCAGCAGTTACCTAGGGACAGGGGGCGGCGCAGATACGCAGTATTTT
CDR3aa: CASSYLGTGGGADTQYF

d_gene: .
abundance: many
j_gene: TRBJ2-2
v_gene: TRBV4-1
CDR3nt: TGCGCCAGCAGCCCTGACCTTTTGGACACCGGGGAGCTGTTTTTT
CDR3aa: CASSPDLLDTGELFF

d_gene: TRBD1
abundance: few
j_gene: TRBJ1-1
v_gene: TRBV28
CDR3nt: TGTGCCAGCAGTTTAAGGACAGGGCTCTTCTTT
CDR3aa: CASSLRTGLFF

d_gene: TRBD1
abundance: .
j_gene: TRBJ2-5
v_gene: TRBV29-1
CDR3nt: TGCAGCGTGCAAGGGACAGGGGGCAGAGAGACCCAGTACTTC
CDR3aa: CSVQGTGGRETQYF

d_gene: .
abundance: many
j_gene: TRBJ1-1
v_gene: TRBV10-3
CDR3nt: TGTGCCATCAGCGGGGGACAGAACACTGAAGCTTTCTTT
CDR3aa: CAISGGQNTEAFF

d_gene: .
abundance: few
j_gene: TRBJ1-5
v_gene: TRBV20-1
CDR3nt: TGCAGTGCTAGAGACCGCGGAACAGGGTGGAATCAGCCCCAGCATTTT
CDR3aa: CSARDRGTGWNQPQHF

d_gene: .
abundance: few
j_gene: TRBJ2-2
v_gene: TRBV19
CDR3nt: TGTGCCAGTAGTATCAAGACTATGAGGGAGCTGTTTTTT
CDR3aa: CASSIKTMRELFF

d_gene: TRBD2
abundance: many
j_gene: TRBJ2-3
v_gene: TRBV5-1
CDR3nt: TGCGCCAGCAGCCGCAGCGGGGCCGGCACAGATACGCAGTATTTT
CDR3aa: CASSRSGAGTDTQYF

d_gene: TRBD2
abundance: .
j_gene: TRBJ2-1
v_gene: TRBV2
CDR3nt: TGTGCCAGCAGTGATGGAGGGGGGACTAGCGGGGGAGATGAGCAGTTCTTC
CDR3aa: CASSDGGGTSGGDEQFF

d_gene: TRBD1
abundance: .
j_gene: TRBJ2-7
v_gene: TRBV27
CDR3nt: TGTGCCAGCACCGCCACCGGGACAGGGGCTAATGCCTACGAGCAGTACTTC
CDR3aa: CASTATGTGANAYEQYF

d_gene: TRBD2
abundance: .
j_gene: TRBJ2-3
v_gene: TRBV20-1
CDR3nt: TGCAGTGCTAGAGATGGAATAGCGGGAGAAGGAGATACGCAGTATTTT
CDR3aa: CSARDGIAGEGDTQYF

d_gene: TRBD1
abundance: .
j_gene: TRBJ2-2
v_gene: TRBV28
CDR3nt: TGTGCCAGCAGTTCCGGACAGGCGGCCTCTGGGGAGCTGTTTTTT
CDR3aa: CASSSGQAASGELFF

d_gene: TRBD2
abundance: many
j_gene: TRBJ2-3
v_gene: TRBV28
CDR3nt: TGTGCCAGCATAGGCGGGAGGGTGAAAGATACGCAGTATTTT
CDR3aa: CASIGGRVKDTQYF

d_gene: TRBD1
abundance: .
j_gene: TRBJ2-1
v_gene: TRBV29-1
CDR3nt: TGCAGCGTTGAGGGACAGGTCTACAATGAGCAGTTCTTC
CDR3aa: CSVEGQVYNEQFF

d_gene: .
abundance: few
j_gene: TRBJ2-3
v_gene: TRBV24-1
CDR3nt: TGTGCCACCAGTGACCGAGGGCGAGGGACAGATACGCAGTATTTT
CDR3aa: CATSDRGRGTDTQYF

d_gene: TRBD1
abundance: many
j_gene: TRBJ2-7
v_gene: TRBV11-2
CDR3nt: TGTGCCAGCAGCTTAGAAGAGGGGGCGGAATCCTACGAGCAGTACTTC
CDR3aa: CASSLEEGAESYEQYF

d_gene: .
abundance: .
j_gene: TRBJ2-3
v_gene: TRBV6-4
CDR3nt: TGTGCCAGCAGTCGCGGGTCTAGCACAGATACGCAGTATTTT
CDR3aa: CASSRGSSTDTQYF